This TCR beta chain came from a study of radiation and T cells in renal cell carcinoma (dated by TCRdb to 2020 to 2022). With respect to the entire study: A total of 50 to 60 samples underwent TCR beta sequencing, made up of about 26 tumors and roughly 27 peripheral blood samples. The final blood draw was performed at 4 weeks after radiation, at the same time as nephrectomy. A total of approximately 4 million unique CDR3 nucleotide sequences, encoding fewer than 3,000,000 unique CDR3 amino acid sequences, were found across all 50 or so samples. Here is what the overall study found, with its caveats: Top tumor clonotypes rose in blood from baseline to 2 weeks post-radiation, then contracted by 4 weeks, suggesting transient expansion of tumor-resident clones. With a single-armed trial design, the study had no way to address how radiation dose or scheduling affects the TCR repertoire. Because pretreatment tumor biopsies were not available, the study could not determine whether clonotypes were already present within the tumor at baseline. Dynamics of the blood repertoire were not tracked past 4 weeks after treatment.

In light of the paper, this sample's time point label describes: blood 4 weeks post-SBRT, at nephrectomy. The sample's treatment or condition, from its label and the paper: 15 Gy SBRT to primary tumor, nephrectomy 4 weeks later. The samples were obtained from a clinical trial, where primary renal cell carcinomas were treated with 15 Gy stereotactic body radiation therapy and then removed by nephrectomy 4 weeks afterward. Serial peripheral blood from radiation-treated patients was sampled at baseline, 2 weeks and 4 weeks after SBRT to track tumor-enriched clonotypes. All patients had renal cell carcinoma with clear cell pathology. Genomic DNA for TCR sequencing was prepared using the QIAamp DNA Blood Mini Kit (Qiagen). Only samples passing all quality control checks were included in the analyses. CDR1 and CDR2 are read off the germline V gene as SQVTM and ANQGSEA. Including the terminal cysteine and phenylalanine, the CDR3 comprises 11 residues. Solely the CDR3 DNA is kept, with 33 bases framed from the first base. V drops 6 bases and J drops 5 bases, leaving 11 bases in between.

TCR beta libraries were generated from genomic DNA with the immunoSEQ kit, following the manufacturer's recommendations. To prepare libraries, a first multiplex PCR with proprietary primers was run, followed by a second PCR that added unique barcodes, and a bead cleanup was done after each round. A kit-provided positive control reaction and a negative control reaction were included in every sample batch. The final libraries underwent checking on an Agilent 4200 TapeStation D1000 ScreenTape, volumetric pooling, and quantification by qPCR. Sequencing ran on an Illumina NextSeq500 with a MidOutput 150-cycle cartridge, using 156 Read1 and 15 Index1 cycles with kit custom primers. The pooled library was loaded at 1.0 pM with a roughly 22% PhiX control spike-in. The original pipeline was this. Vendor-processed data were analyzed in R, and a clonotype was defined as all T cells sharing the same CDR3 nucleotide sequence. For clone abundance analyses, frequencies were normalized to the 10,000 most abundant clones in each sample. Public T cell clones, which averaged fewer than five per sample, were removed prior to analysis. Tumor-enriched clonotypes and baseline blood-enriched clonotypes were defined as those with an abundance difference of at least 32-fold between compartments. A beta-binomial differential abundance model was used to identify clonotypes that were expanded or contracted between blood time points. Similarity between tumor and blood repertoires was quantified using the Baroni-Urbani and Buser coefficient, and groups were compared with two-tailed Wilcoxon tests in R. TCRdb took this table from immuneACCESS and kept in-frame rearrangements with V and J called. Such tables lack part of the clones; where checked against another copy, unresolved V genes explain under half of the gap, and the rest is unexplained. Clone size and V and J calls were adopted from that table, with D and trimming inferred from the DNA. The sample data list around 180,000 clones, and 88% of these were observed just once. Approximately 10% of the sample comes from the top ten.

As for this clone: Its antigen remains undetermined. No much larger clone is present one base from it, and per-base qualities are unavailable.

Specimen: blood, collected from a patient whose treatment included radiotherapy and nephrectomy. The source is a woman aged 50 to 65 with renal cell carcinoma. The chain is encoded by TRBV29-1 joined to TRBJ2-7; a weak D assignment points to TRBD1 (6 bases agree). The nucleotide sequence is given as TGCAGCGTCCGAAAGGGGGACGAGCAGTACTTC. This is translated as CSVRKGDEQYF.